The 3 T cell receptor beta chains given below trace back to one sample, sequenced in a study of blood T cells in healthy people across ages (dated by TCRdb to the mid-2010s). The library came from 5' RACE. Reads for this sample came from an Illumina HiSeq 2500. A second PCR of about 6 to 11 cycles was performed with a sample-barcoded 5' primer and a J-beta primer mix. TCRdb handled the public reads itself, with Q25 trimming in fastp and clone calling in MiXCR, and kept productive beta chains. Duplicate CDR3 protein sequences are folded into a single record with the most common DNA and genes. The sample yields some 1 million distinct CDR3 sequences; around 43% were counted once. The ten largest make up approximately 20% of the sample. The sequencing sample was made of blood. The receptor set was obtained from a woman aged 60-70 years in good health.

CDR3 in amino acids: CSARDLTRLAGANEQFF. In DNA form, the CDR3 reads TGCAGTGCTAGAGATCTCACTAGACTAGCGGGAGCCAATGAGCAGTTCTTC. The rearrangement uses TRBV20-1 and TRBJ2-1; 12 nucleotides agree with TRBD2. CDR3 length equals 17 residues. V shed 0 bases, J shed 6 bases, and the junction held 9 bases outside the gene matches. The germline V gene encodes CDR1 DFQATT and CDR2 SNEGSKA (reference sequence).

This rearrangement joins TRBV9 to TRBJ2-5, with D uncertain. TRBJ2-7 explains the end of the DNA better; the J call may be wrong. Germline V gene sequence: CDR1 SGDLS, CDR2 YYNGEE. The CDR3 is made up of 16 amino acids. CDR3 amino acids: CASSVAKKAGTYEQYF. The CDR3 DNA sequence: TGTGCCAGCAGCGTAGCTAAGAAGGCTGGGACCTACGAGCAGTACTTC.

The chain employs TRBV20-1 and TRBJ2-1, with a tentative D call TRBD2 (6 bases). The CDR3 is made up of 11 amino acids. V was trimmed by 0 bases and J by 9 bases, leaving 6 bases between them. Per the germline V gene, CDR1 is DFQATT and CDR2 is SNEGSKA (reference sequence). The CDR3 DNA reads TGCAGTGCTAGAGATAGCGGTGAGCAGTTCTTC. Residues: CSARDSGEQFF.